Presented here are 16 T cell receptor beta chains from one specimen sequenced in a study of OX40 agonist ivuxolimab in advanced cancers. TCRdb keeps only in-frame clones here, not all; method: immunoSEQ multiplex PCR. The sample holds 49,000 or so clones, 70% to 90% seen once. The sequenced sample was CD4+ or CD8+ T cells sorted from blood, obtained in a trial of the OX40 agonist ivuxolimab. Source of these receptors: an adult with an advanced solid tumor such as melanoma, head and neck, liver or kidney cancer.

The chain recombines TRBV11-2 with TRBJ2-7; D possibly corresponds to TRBD1 (6 bases). V was cut by 0 bases and J by 6 bases, with 6 bases left in between. The CDR3 contains 12 residues. Germline CDR1 SGHAT, CDR2 FQNNGV. CDR3 region: CASSLDRGEQYF. The CDR3, as DNA: TGTGCCAGCAGCTTAGACAGGGGCGAGCAGTACTTC.

This clone was seen more than once but under ten times. J is TRBJ2-5 and V is TRBV2; D is ambiguous. Trimming took 5 bases from V and 2 from J, leaving 9 bases between them. Germline lookup yields CDR1 SNHLY and CDR2 FYNNEI. The CDR3 totals 13 residues. CDR3 coding DNA: TGTGCCAGCAGTCAATACCTACAAGAGACCCAGTACTTC. Protein: CASSQYLQETQYF.

The genes are TRBV28 and TRBJ1-1, with 9 bases lining up with TRBD1. V was clipped by 6 bases and J by 5 bases; unmatched bases: 4. Germline CDR1 is MDHEN and CDR2 is SYDVKM. This CDR3 is built from 13 residues. The CDR3 DNA reads as TGTGCCAGCAGCCTGACAGGGGGGACTGAAGCTTTCTTT. Protein product: CASSLTGGTEAFF.

The J gene is TRBJ2-2, the V gene TRBV28; possibly TRBD2 for D (5 bases). In germline, CDR1 is MDHEN, CDR2 SYDVKM. Deletions cut 4 bases from V and 7 bases from J, with 13 bases between. This CDR3 region has 14 residues. The CDR3 DNA reads TGTGCCAGCAGTTCATATGAGGGATTCGGGGAGCTGTTTTTT. It is translated as CASSSYEGFGELFF.

The chain carries TRBV11-2 and TRBJ2-3; D unclear. This CDR3 region has 13 residues. Trimming took 4 bases from V and 8 from J, leaving 13 bases between them. The V gene's germline CDR1 is SGHAT and CDR2 FQNNGV. This chain's CDR3 is CASSSRGESTQYF. The CDR3 nucleotides read TGTGCCAGCAGCTCCCGTGGTGAGTCTACGCAGTATTTT.

The chain is built from TRBV4-2 and TRBJ2-1, with 11 bases aligning to TRBD2. This CDR3 has 17 residues. Germline CDR1 and CDR2: LGHNA and YNFKEQ. J gave up 0 bases and V 4 bases, and 5 bases lay outside the gene matches. CDR3 sequence (DNA): TGTGCCAGCAGCCGGGGACTAGCGGAGAGCTCCTACAATGAGCAGTTCTTC. Translating it yields CASSRGLAESSYNEQFF.

CDR3 loop: CASSSHTGELFF. DNA of the CDR3: TGTGCCAGCAGTTCCCACACCGGGGAGCTGTTTTTT. This chain links TRBV27 with TRBJ2-2, with no clear D. This CDR3 region has 12 residues. The V gene lost 4 bases and the J gene lost 3 bases, with 3 bases spanning the gap. Germline V gene data show CDR1 as MNHEY and CDR2 as SMNVEV (reference sequence).

V is TRBV7-2 and J is TRBJ2-1; maybe TRBD2 (5 bases). The germline CDR1 and CDR2 sequences are SGHTA and FQGNSA. Trimming shortened V by 2 bases and J by 4 bases, and 15 bases separated the two germline ends. The CDR3 consists of 16 residues. The CDR3 DNA sequence: TGTGCCAGCAGCTTATCTGTCGGAGGAAAGTACAATGAGCAGTTCTTC. It specifies CASSLSVGGKYNEQFF.

J is TRBJ2-2 and V is TRBV10-1; 11 nucleotides line up with TRBD2. Germline values: CDR1 WNHNN, CDR2 SYGVQD (reference sequence). The CDR3 length is 15 residues. J was trimmed by 1 base and V by 8 bases; bases with no gene match: 3. CDR3 loop: CASLLAGGNTGELFF. The CDR3 nucleotides are TGCGCCAGCTTGCTAGCGGGAGGGAACACCGGGGAGCTGTTTTTT.

The chain employs TRBV10-1 and TRBJ2-1, with 8 bases fitting TRBD1. After removal of 3 bases from V and 6 bases from J, the junction contained 7 bases not matched to a gene. Germline CDR1 is WNHNN and CDR2 is SYGVQD (reference sequence). The CDR3 runs to 15 residues. CDR3 loop: CASSEMDRVGNEQFF. In nucleotides, the CDR3 is TGCGCCAGCAGTGAAATGGACAGGGTAGGCAATGAGCAGTTCTTC.

This clone was detected only once. The CDR3 bases are TGTGCCACCAGCAGGGTCATGGGCCCAGGGTCCCAGTACTTC. Amino acid sequence: CATSRVMGPGSQYF. J is TRBJ2-5 and V is TRBV15; tentatively, D is TRBD1 (5 bases). The length of the CDR3 is 14 residues. The V end lost 3 bases, the J end lost 9 bases, and 17 bases lay between the germline ends. Germline loops: CDR1 LNHNV, CDR2 YYDKDF (reference sequence).

The rearrangement uses TRBV11-1 and TRBJ2-7; D not resolved. The CDR3 has 14 amino acids. Germline values: CDR1 SGHAT, CDR2 FQDESV (reference sequence). V gave up 0 bases and J gave up 3 bases, with 9 bases separating them. CDR3 in amino acids: CASSLALSDYEQYF. The DNA for the CDR3 is TGTGCCAGCAGCTTAGCGTTATCGGACTACGAGCAGTACTTC.

The J gene is TRBJ1-5, the V gene TRBV28; 7 bases agree with TRBD1. The germline V gene has CDR1 MDHEN and CDR2 SYDVKM. After removal of 4 bases from V and 6 bases from J, the junction contained 3 bases not matched to a gene. The CDR3 is 13 residues long. For the CDR3, the DNA is TGTGCCAGCAGTTGGGACAGACTTCAGCCCCAGCATTTT. Its translation: CASSWDRLQPQHF.

This clone was seen a few times. The chain couples TRBV19 to TRBJ1-5, with D unresolved. Germline loops: CDR1 LNHDA, CDR2 SQIVND (reference sequence). The CDR3 runs 14 residues. The germline V and J ends were trimmed by 5 bases and 3 bases, with 11 bases remaining between them. The CDR3 here is CASSWQNPNQPQHF. Here the CDR3 DNA reads TGTGCCAGTAGTTGGCAGAACCCCAATCAGCCCCAGCATTTT. The full variable domain, completed using reference TRBV19 and TRBJ1-5, is DGGITQSPKYLFRKEGQNVTLSCEQNLNHDAMYWYRQDPGQGLRLIYYSQIVNDFQKGDIAEGYSVSREKKESFPLTVTSAQKNPTAFYLCASSWQNPNQPQHFGDGTRLSIL.

The chain joins TRBV2 to TRBJ2-3; TRBD2 aligns across 10 bases. The germline CDR1 and CDR2 sequences are SNHLY and FYNNEI. The length of the CDR3 is 15 residues. V lost 6 bases to trimming and J lost 3 bases; unmatched junction nucleotides: 6. In nucleotides, the CDR3 is TGTGCCAGCAGAATAGCGGGAGGAGGGACAGATACGCAGTATTTT. Translating it yields CASRIAGGGTDTQYF.

The J gene is TRBJ1-3, the V gene TRBV27; D uncertain. The CDR3 covers 16 residues. Germline loops: CDR1 MNHEY, CDR2 SMNVEV (reference sequence). Between the trimmed V and J ends, which lost 7 bases and 0 bases, there was a span of 16 bases. The CDR3 DNA is TGTGCCAGCATTCCCCCATTGTCTCTCTCTGGAAACACCATATATTTT. Its protein is CASIPPLSLSGNTIYF.